These 22 T cell receptor beta chains originate from one sample sequenced in a study of OX40 agonist ivuxolimab in advanced cancers. Sequencing used immunoSEQ multiplex PCR; TCRdb keeps in-frame clones, though not all of them. The sample has 25,000 to 40,000 clones, about 89% seen once. Sequenced here: CD4+ or CD8+ T cells sorted from blood, sampled in a trial of the OX40 agonist ivuxolimab. The receptors shown here come from an adult with an advanced solid tumor such as melanoma, head and neck, liver or kidney cancer.

CDR3 nucleotides: TGTGCCAGCAGCGAGGCGACAGGGGCGAACACTGAAGCTTTCTTT. Translating it yields CASSEATGANTEAFF. This chain connects TRBV28 to TRBJ1-1, with TRBD1 matching over 8 bases. CDR3 size: 15 residues. V gave up 6 bases and J gave up 1 base; unmatched junction bases: 7. Germline-derived CDR1 and CDR2 are MDHEN and SYDVKM.

The gene calls are TRBV28 and TRBJ2-5; tentatively, D is TRBD1 (6 bases). The DNA matches TRBJ2-7 better at its end, which makes the J call doubtful. CDR1 is MDHEN and CDR2 is SYDVKM in the germline V gene. The CDR3 runs 14 residues. The DNA for the CDR3 is TGTGCCAGCAGTTTGTACAGGGAATTCTACGAGCAGTACTTC. This sequence encodes CASSLYREFYEQYF.

The chain has TRBV28 and TRBJ2-7; D possibly corresponds to TRBD1 (6 bases). Germline lookup yields CDR1 MDHEN and CDR2 SYDVKM. V lost 3 bases to trimming and J lost 4 bases, with 10 bases between them. The CDR3 covers 13 residues. The CDR3 sequence: CASSFQGLYEQYF. The CDR3, as DNA: TGTGCCAGCAGTTTTCAGGGGCTATACGAGCAGTACTTC.

The chain employs TRBV4-1 and TRBJ1-3; D gene unclear. CDR3 length: 14 residues. The V end was cut by 0 bases, the J end by 5 bases, with 8 bases between. Germline CDR1 reads MGHRA; CDR2 reads YSYEKL. The CDR3 reads CASSQDLTRNTIYF. As DNA, the CDR3 is TGCGCCAGCAGCCAAGATCTCACCAGAAACACCATATATTTT.

This sequence joins TRBV11-2 and TRBJ2-1, with 10 bases aligning to TRBD2. Trimming at V came to 5 bases and at J to 8 bases, leaving 12 bases not matched to a gene. CDR1 SGHAT and CDR2 FQNNGV come from the germline V gene. The CDR3 has 16 residues. The CDR3 spells CASSQRVAGGSHEQFF. The CDR3 bases are TGTGCCAGCAGCCAGAGGGTAGCGGGAGGAAGCCATGAGCAGTTCTTC.

This clone was counted only a few times. This chain connects TRBV28 to TRBJ1-1; a weak D match, TRBD1 (6 bases). The CDR3 runs to 14 residues. Per germline, CDR1 MDHEN and CDR2 SYDVKM. V was pared by 2 bases and J by 4 bases, with 11 bases between. CDR3 coding DNA: TGTGCCAGCAGTTTAACAGGGATAGGCACTGAAGCTTTCTTT. This gives the protein CASSLTGIGTEAFF.

This clone was counted once. The chain couples TRBV28 to TRBJ1-5, with D tentatively TRBD1 (6 bases). Trimming cost V 8 bases and J 7 bases, with 12 bases left between them. The CDR3 runs 12 residues. Germline V gene sequence: CDR1 MDHEN, CDR2 SYDVKM. CDR3 nucleotide sequence: TGTGCCAGCCGGGGGCTGGACCAGCCCCAGCATTTT. It specifies CASRGLDQPQHF.

The chain couples TRBV28 to TRBJ2-1; D is uncertain. Trimming stripped 3 bases from V and 2 bases from J, with 14 bases between. The CDR3 extends over 16 amino acids. Germline V gives CDR1 MDHEN, CDR2 SYDVKM. The CDR3 loop reads CASSLGYGTAYNEQFF. The DNA of the CDR3 is TGTGCCAGCAGTTTGGGTTACGGAACCGCCTACAATGAGCAGTTCTTC. The full variable domain, completed using reference TRBV28 and TRBJ2-1, is DVKVTQSSRYLVKRTGEKVFLECVQDMDHENMFWYRQDPGLGLRLIYFSYDVKMKEKGDIPEGYSVSREKKERFSLILESASTNQTSMYLCASSLGYGTAYNEQFFGPGTRLTVL.

The chain links TRBV2 to TRBJ2-7; D is tentatively TRBD1 or TRBD2 (6 bases each). In germline, CDR1 is SNHLY, CDR2 FYNNEI. CDR3 length: 16 residues. V shed 4 bases and J shed 3 bases, with 19 bases lying between them. The CDR3 region is CASSAALGEGGYEQYF. CDR3 nucleotides: TGTGCCAGCAGTGCCGCGCTAGGTGAGGGGGGCTACGAGCAGTACTTC.

V usage is TRBV5-4 and J usage is TRBJ2-5; D is uncertain. The CDR3 covers 13 residues. Germline V gives CDR1 SGHNT, CDR2 YYREEE (reference sequence). With 0 bases removed from V and 5 bases from J, the gap between germline ends came to 8 bases. The CDR3 region has the DNA TGTGCCAGCAGCTTGGAAGGGCGGGAGACCCAGTACTTC. This sequence encodes CASSLEGRETQYF.

DNA for the CDR3: TGTGCCAGCAGTTTAAGGCAGGGGAGATCGTTGCAGTACTTC. It specifies CASSLRQGRSLQYF. The rearrangement links TRBV28 to TRBJ2-5; tentative D call: TRBD1 (6 bases). CDR1 is MDHEN, CDR2 SYDVKM, per germline. V was trimmed by 2 bases and J by 11 bases, leaving 18 bases between them. The length of the CDR3 is 14 residues.

The CDR3 bases are TGCGCCAGCAGCTTATCCGGGACAGGGGTGAGGAATGAGCAGTTCTTC. Protein sequence: CASSLSGTGVRNEQFF. The chain links TRBV5-1 to TRBJ2-1, with 10 bases aligning to TRBD1. The CDR3 is made up of 16 amino acids. CDR1 is SGHRS and CDR2 is YFSETQ in the germline V gene. V trimming: 2 bases; J trimming: 7 bases; junction bases outside the gene matches: 9.

The gene calls are TRBV11-3 and TRBJ2-3; D unclear. CDR3 length equals 14 residues. CDR1 and CDR2 (germline): SGHNT, YENEEA. Trimming took 5 bases from V and 4 from J, leaving 13 bases between them. DNA of the CDR3: TGTGCCAGCAGCCCAAGGACCAATCCAGATACGCAGTATTTT. It encodes CASSPRTNPDTQYF.

The CDR3 region has the DNA TGTGCCAGCAGCTTTACAGGGCCAACTAATGAAAAACTGTTTTTT. The encoded protein is CASSFTGPTNEKLFF. J is TRBJ1-4 and V is TRBV7-9; maybe TRBD1 (6 bases). This CDR3 spans 15 amino acids. Deletions cut 3 bases from V and 0 bases from J, with 8 bases between. Germline V CDR1 and CDR2: SEHNR, FQNEAQ (reference sequence).

This chain joins TRBV25-1 and TRBJ2-1; 7 bases agree with TRBD2. Germline loops: CDR1 MGHDK, CDR2 SYGVNS. This CDR3 contains 13 residues. Germline trimming cut 5 bases from V and 9 bases from J; bases unmatched to any gene: 7. CDR3 DNA: TGTGCCAGCAGTTCCGCGGGAGTTCCTGAGCAGTTCTTC. Its protein is CASSSAGVPEQFF.

J is TRBJ2-7 and V is TRBV4-1; 7 bases align to TRBD1. The CDR3 length is 15 residues. The J segment lost 6 bases and the V segment lost 0 bases, leaving 8 bases of the junction unmatched. Germline-derived CDR1 and CDR2 are MGHRA and YSYEKL. The CDR3 DNA reads TGCGCCAGCAGCCAAGACATGGGACAGAACATCGAGCAGTACTTC. This codes for CASSQDMGQNIEQYF.

The rearrangement uses TRBV10-3 and TRBJ2-1; 11 nucleotides agree with TRBD2. J gave up 4 bases and V 5 bases, and 10 bases lay outside the gene matches. Germline loops: CDR1 ENHRY, CDR2 SYGVKD. The CDR3 sequence is 17 residues long. The CDR3 DNA reads TGTGCCATCAGTTCTACCAGGACTAGCGGGTCATACAATGAGCAGTTCTTC. Translating it yields CAISSTRTSGSYNEQFF.

The rearrangement uses TRBV5-6 and TRBJ2-5; TRBD2 matches at 13 bases. The J call could be wrong; TRBJ2-7 is a better fit for the DNA end. In germline, CDR1 is SGHDT, CDR2 YYEEEE. The CDR3 length is 18 residues. This chain's CDR3 is CASSPGLAGIGISYEQYF. CDR3 nucleotides: TGTGCCAGCAGCCCGGGACTAGCGGGAATAGGGATATCCTACGAGCAGTACTTC.

The gene calls are TRBV28 and TRBJ1-1, with a possible D match to TRBD1 (5 bases). There are 16 residues in the CDR3. Germline V CDR1 and CDR2: MDHEN, SYDVKM. With 5 bases removed from V and 1 base from J, the gap between germline ends came to 17 bases. DNA for the CDR3: TGTGCCAGCAGTCCAGGACTAGGGGCTGGGAACACTGAAGCTTTCTTT. Translating it yields CASSPGLGAGNTEAFF.

This clone turned up a few times. V usage is TRBV15 and J usage is TRBJ2-3; 7 bases line up with TRBD2. Trimming cost V 0 bases and J 4 bases; bases outside gene matches: 4. The germline V gene has CDR1 LNHNV and CDR2 YYDKDF (reference sequence). The CDR3 runs 15 residues. The DNA for the CDR3 is TGTGCCACCAGCAGAGATTCTGCGGGAGCAGATACGCAGTATTTT. Residues: CATSRDSAGADTQYF.

The chain employs TRBV2 and TRBJ2-1; D is possibly TRBD1 or TRBD2 (5 bases each). Germline V gives CDR1 SNHLY, CDR2 FYNNEI. Trimming removed 8 bases from V and 9 bases from J, with 20 bases in between. The CDR3 contains 14 residues. This chain's CDR3 is CASQDNGIGGEQFF. The CDR3 bases are TGTGCCAGCCAGGACAATGGAATTGGGGGTGAGCAGTTCTTC.

The chain couples TRBV5-8 to TRBJ2-1; 8 nucleotides agree with TRBD1. Germline CDR1 reads SGHTS; CDR2 reads YDEGEE. The trim removed 4 bases at V and 4 bases at J, leaving 13 bases unmatched. The CDR3 is 17 residues long. This chain's CDR3 is CASSPGQGYSIYNEQFF. CDR3 DNA sequence: TGTGCCAGCAGCCCCGGACAGGGATATTCAATATACAATGAGCAGTTCTTC.